This T cell receptor beta chain comes out of a study of OX40 agonist ivuxolimab in advanced cancers. The assay was immunoSEQ multiplex PCR, and TCRdb's table has in-frame clones only and misses some. The sample consists of about 66,000 clones, 87% of them appearing once. CDR3 length: 16 amino acids. V dropped 3 bases and J dropped 9; count of bases not matched to a gene: 17. CDR1 and CDR2 (germline): SGHRS, YFSETQ. Sequenced here: CD4+ or CD8+ T cells sorted from blood, sampled in a trial of the OX40 agonist ivuxolimab. The rearrangement uses TRBV5-1 and TRBJ1-2; 7 nucleotides match TRBD1. The receptor was isolated from an adult with an advanced solid tumor such as melanoma, head and neck, liver or kidney cancer. CDR3 sequence reads: CASSSSRGGGRGSYTF. Here the CDR3 DNA reads TGCGCCAGCAGCTCCTCGAGAGGGGGCGGGCGCGGGAGCTACACCTTC.